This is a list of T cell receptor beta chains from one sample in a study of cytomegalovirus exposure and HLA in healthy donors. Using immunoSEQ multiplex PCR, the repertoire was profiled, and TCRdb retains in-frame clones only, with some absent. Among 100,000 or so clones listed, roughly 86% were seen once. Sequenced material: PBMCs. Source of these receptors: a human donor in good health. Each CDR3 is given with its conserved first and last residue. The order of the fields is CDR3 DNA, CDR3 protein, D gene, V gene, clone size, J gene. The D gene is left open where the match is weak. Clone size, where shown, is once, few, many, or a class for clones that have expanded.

CDR3 DNA: TGTGCCTGGAGCGCTCAGGGGGGCCGCTACACCTTC
CDR3 protein: CAWSAQGGRYTF
D gene: TRBD1
V gene: TRBV30
clone size: NA
J gene: TRBJ1-2

CDR3 DNA: TGTGCCTGGAGTCAGGTCAGGGAGCAGTACTTC
CDR3 protein: CAWSQVREQYF
D gene: NA
V gene: TRBV30
clone size: NA
J gene: TRBJ2-7

CDR3 DNA: TGTGCCAGCAACTCCCTAGCGGCCCAAGAGACCCAGTACTTC
CDR3 protein: CASNSLAAQETQYF
D gene: TRBD2
V gene: TRBV2
clone size: NA
J gene: TRBJ2-5

CDR3 DNA: TGTGCCAGTTGCGAACGGACAGGGCTGGAGTGTGAGCAGTTCTTC
CDR3 protein: CASCERTGLECEQFF
D gene: TRBD1
V gene: TRBV28
clone size: NA
J gene: TRBJ2-1

CDR3 DNA: TGTGCCAGCAGCTTCAGACTAGCGGGGGGGCCAAAAGAGACCCAGTACTTC
CDR3 protein: CASSFRLAGGPKETQYF
D gene: TRBD2
V gene: TRBV11-2
clone size: NA
J gene: TRBJ2-5

CDR3 DNA: TGTGCCAGCAGCGTACTCGGGGATTTGGCCGGGGAGCTGTTTTTT
CDR3 protein: CASSVLGDLAGELFF
D gene: NA
V gene: TRBV9
clone size: NA
J gene: TRBJ2-2

CDR3 DNA: TGTGCCAGCGGACAGGGACTGGAAAACACCATATATTTT
CDR3 protein: CASGQGLENTIYF
D gene: TRBD1
V gene: TRBV18
clone size: once
J gene: TRBJ1-3

CDR3 DNA: TGTGCCAGCAGTCTGCATACAGGGTTTGAAGCTTTCTTT
CDR3 protein: CASSLHTGFEAFF
D gene: NA
V gene: TRBV6-6
clone size: NA
J gene: TRBJ1-1

CDR3 DNA: TGTGCCAGCGGGGAGGTCCTGGAAAAACTGTTTTTT
CDR3 protein: CASGEVLEKLFF
D gene: NA
V gene: TRBV6-5
clone size: NA
J gene: TRBJ1-4

CDR3 DNA: TGTGCCAGCACCCTCGCAGGGGGTCCCTACGAGCAGTACTTC
CDR3 protein: CASTLAGGPYEQYF
D gene: TRBD1
V gene: TRBV27
clone size: NA
J gene: TRBJ2-7

CDR3 DNA: TGTGCCAGCAGCTTGGTAGGGCTAGCGGGGGTCCTCTACCAAGAGACCCAGTACTTC
CDR3 protein: CASSLVGLAGVLYQETQYF
D gene: TRBD2
V gene: TRBV5-4
clone size: few
J gene: TRBJ2-5

CDR3 DNA: TGTGCCAGCAGCCTCGGGGTCTACAATGAGCAGTTCTTC
CDR3 protein: CASSLGVYNEQFF
D gene: NA
V gene: TRBV6-4
clone size: once
J gene: TRBJ2-1

CDR3 DNA: TGTGCCAGTAAAGCGGGGTTCACAGATACGCAGTATTTT
CDR3 protein: CASKAGFTDTQYF
D gene: TRBD2
V gene: TRBV19
clone size: NA
J gene: TRBJ2-3

CDR3 DNA: TGTGCCTTGATGGGGGCAGCCAAAAACATTCAGTACTTC
CDR3 protein: CALMGAAKNIQYF
D gene: NA
V gene: TRBV6-1
clone size: NA
J gene: TRBJ2-4

CDR3 DNA: TGTGCCAGCAGTTACTATCGTGTGGGCGAAGCTTTCTTT
CDR3 protein: CASSYYRVGEAFF
D gene: NA
V gene: TRBV6-5
clone size: NA
J gene: TRBJ1-1

CDR3 DNA: TGTGCCAGCAGCTTAGACGGGGGGGCCTTGGAGACCCAGTACTTC
CDR3 protein: CASSLDGGALETQYF
D gene: TRBD2
V gene: TRBV7-3
clone size: once
J gene: TRBJ2-5

CDR3 DNA: TGTGCCAGCAGCGAACAACCGGGACTGTCGCGCGGGCCCCAGCATTTT
CDR3 protein: CASSEQPGLSRGPQHF
D gene: NA
V gene: TRBV2
clone size: NA
J gene: TRBJ1-5

CDR3 DNA: TGTGCCAGCAGCGACACGACAGGATCCAGCTACAATGAGCAGTTCTTC
CDR3 protein: CASSDTTGSSYNEQFF
D gene: NA
V gene: TRBV9
clone size: NA
J gene: TRBJ2-1

CDR3 DNA: TGTGCCAGCAGTCCAGCCAGGGTACTTGCAACTAATGAAAAACTGTTTTTT
CDR3 protein: CASSPARVLATNEKLFF
D gene: NA
V gene: TRBV7-2
clone size: NA
J gene: TRBJ1-4

CDR3 DNA: TGTGCCAGCTCACCAGGGGCCAGGGGGAGTCCGGCCTACGAGCAGTACTTC
CDR3 protein: CASSPGARGSPAYEQYF
D gene: TRBD1
V gene: TRBV18
clone size: NA
J gene: TRBJ2-7

CDR3 DNA: TGCGCCAGCAGCCAACCCGGACAGGGGAACCATGGCTACACCTTC
CDR3 protein: CASSQPGQGNHGYTF
D gene: TRBD1
V gene: TRBV4-3
clone size: NA
J gene: TRBJ1-2

CDR3 DNA: TGTGCCAGCAGTTCTGGCCAGCGGAGAAACACAGATACGCAGTATTTT
CDR3 protein: CASSSGQRRNTDTQYF
D gene: NA
V gene: TRBV6-6
clone size: NA
J gene: TRBJ2-3

CDR3 DNA: TGTGCCAGCTCACACTCCCCCGAGACCCAGTACTTC
CDR3 protein: CASSHSPETQYF
D gene: NA
V gene: TRBV18
clone size: NA
J gene: TRBJ2-5

CDR3 DNA: TGTGCCAGCAGCCCCCGCCAGCGGGAGAATACGCAGTATTTT
CDR3 protein: CASSPRQRENTQYF
D gene: TRBD2
V gene: TRBV7-8
clone size: NA
J gene: TRBJ2-3

CDR3 DNA: TGTGCCAGCAGCCAAGTTGGGGAGGCGACCCAGTACTTC
CDR3 protein: CASSQVGEATQYF
D gene: NA
V gene: TRBV14
clone size: NA
J gene: TRBJ2-5

CDR3 DNA: TGTGCCAGCAGTGCAAGGACAGGGCTCAATCAGCCCCAGCATTTT
CDR3 protein: CASSARTGLNQPQHF
D gene: TRBD1
V gene: TRBV6-4
clone size: NA
J gene: TRBJ1-5

CDR3 DNA: TGTGCCAGCTCACTGGGACAGAACACTGAAGCTTTCTTT
CDR3 protein: CASSLGQNTEAFF
D gene: NA
V gene: TRBV18
clone size: NA
J gene: TRBJ1-1

CDR3 DNA: TGCGCCAGCAGCCAAGACCCCCTGACAGGAGGCACTGAAGCTTTCTTT
CDR3 protein: CASSQDPLTGGTEAFF
D gene: NA
V gene: TRBV4-3
clone size: few
J gene: TRBJ1-1

CDR3 DNA: TGCGCCAGCGGTCCCTGGGGACTAGCGGCTAATGAGCAGTTCTTC
CDR3 protein: CASGPWGLAANEQFF
D gene: TRBD2
V gene: TRBV5-1
clone size: once
J gene: TRBJ2-1

CDR3 DNA: TGTGCCAGCAGTTCGCAGGGGCCACAAGAGACCCAGTACTTC
CDR3 protein: CASSSQGPQETQYF
D gene: NA
V gene: TRBV28
clone size: NA
J gene: TRBJ2-5

CDR3 DNA: TGCGCCAGCAGCCCCCCGGGCAGGGGTCCATATCAGCCCCAGCATTTT
CDR3 protein: CASSPPGRGPYQPQHF
D gene: NA
V gene: TRBV5-1
clone size: NA
J gene: TRBJ1-5

CDR3 DNA: TGTGCCAGCAGCCCCCAGGGGAACGCAGATACGCAGTATTTT
CDR3 protein: CASSPQGNADTQYF
D gene: NA
V gene: TRBV28
clone size: NA
J gene: TRBJ2-3

CDR3 DNA: TGTGCCAGCAGCTGGACTTCAGTTGGGAACACTGAAGCTTTCTTT
CDR3 protein: CASSWTSVGNTEAFF
D gene: NA
V gene: TRBV27
clone size: NA
J gene: TRBJ1-1